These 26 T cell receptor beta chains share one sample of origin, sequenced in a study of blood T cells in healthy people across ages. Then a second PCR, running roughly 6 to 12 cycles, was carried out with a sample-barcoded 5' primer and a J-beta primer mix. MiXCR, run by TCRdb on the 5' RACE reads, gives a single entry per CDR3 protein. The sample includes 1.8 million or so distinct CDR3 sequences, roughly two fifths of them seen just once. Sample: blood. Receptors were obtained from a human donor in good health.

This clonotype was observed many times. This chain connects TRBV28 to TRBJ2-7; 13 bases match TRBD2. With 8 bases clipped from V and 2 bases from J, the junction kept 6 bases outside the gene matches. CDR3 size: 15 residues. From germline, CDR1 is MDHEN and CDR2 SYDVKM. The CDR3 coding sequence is TGTGCCAGCTCCGCCGGACTAGCGGGGGCCTACGAGCAGTACTTC. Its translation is CASSAGLAGAYEQYF.

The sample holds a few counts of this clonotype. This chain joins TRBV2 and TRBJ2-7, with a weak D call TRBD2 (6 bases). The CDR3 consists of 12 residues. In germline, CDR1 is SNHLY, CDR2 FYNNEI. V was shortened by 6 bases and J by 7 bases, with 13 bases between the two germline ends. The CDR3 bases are TGTGCCAGCAGGGGGGAGGTCGAGGAGCAGTACTTC. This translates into CASRGEVEEQYF.

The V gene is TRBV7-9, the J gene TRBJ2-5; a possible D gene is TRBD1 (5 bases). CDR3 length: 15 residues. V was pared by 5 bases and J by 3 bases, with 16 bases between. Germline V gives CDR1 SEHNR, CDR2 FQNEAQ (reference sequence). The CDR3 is CASSPPTGAEETQYF. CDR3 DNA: TGTGCCAGCAGCCCCCCTACTGGGGCGGAAGAGACCCAGTACTTC.

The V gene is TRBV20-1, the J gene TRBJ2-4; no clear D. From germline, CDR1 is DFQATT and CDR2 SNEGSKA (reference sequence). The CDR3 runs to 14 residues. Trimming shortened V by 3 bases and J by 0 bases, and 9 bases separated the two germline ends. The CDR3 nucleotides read TGCAGTGCTAGGGCAGACCTAGCCAAAAACATTCAGTACTTC. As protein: CSARADLAKNIQYF.

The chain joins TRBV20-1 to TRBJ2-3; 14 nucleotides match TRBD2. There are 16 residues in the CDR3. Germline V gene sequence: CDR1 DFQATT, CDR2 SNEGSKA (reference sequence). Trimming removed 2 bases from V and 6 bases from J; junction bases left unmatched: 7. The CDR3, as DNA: TGCAGTGCTAGAACGGGACTAGCGGGAGAGTCGGATACGCAGTATTTT. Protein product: CSARTGLAGESDTQYF.

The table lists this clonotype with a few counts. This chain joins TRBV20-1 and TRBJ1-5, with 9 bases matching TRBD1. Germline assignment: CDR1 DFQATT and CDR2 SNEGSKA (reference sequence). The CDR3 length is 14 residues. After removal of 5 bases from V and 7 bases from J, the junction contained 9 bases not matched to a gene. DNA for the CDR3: TGCAGTGCTCGGGACAGGGCGAAACTACAGCCCCAGCATTTT. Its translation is CSARDRAKLQPQHF.

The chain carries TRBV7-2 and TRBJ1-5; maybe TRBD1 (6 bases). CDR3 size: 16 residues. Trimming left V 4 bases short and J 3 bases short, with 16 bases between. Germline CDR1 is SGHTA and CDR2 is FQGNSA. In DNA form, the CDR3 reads TGTGCCAGCAGCTCCCTTAGGGGGGGCCCCAATCAGCCCCAGCATTTT. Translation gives CASSSLRGGPNQPQHF.

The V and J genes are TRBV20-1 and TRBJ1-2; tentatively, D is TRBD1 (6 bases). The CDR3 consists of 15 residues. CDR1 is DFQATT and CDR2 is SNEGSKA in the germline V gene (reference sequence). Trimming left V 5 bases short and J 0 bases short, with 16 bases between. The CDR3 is CSAETGRVANYGYTF. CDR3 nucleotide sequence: TGCAGTGCTGAAACAGGGAGAGTTGCTAACTATGGCTACACCTTC.

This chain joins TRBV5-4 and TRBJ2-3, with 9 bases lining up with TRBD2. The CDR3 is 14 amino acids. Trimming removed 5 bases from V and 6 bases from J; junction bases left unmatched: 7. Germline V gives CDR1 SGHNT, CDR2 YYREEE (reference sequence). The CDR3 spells CASSPIAGEDTQYF. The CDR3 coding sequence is TGTGCCAGCAGTCCCATAGCGGGGGAGGATACGCAGTATTTT.

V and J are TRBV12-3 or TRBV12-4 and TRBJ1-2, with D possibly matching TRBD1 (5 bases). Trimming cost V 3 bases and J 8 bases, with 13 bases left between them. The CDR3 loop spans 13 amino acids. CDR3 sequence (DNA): TGTGCCAGCAGTTTTCCGCGGGGCAGGGGCTACACCTTC. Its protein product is CASSFPRGRGYTF.

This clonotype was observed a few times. The CDR3 loop reads CASSTAGTVSYEQYF. In nucleotides, the CDR3 is TGTGCCAGCAGCACCGCCGGGACAGTATCCTACGAGCAGTACTTC. V gene TRBV7-9 combines with J gene TRBJ2-7; 7 bases fit TRBD1. Germline V gene sequence: CDR1 SEHNR, CDR2 FQNEAQ (reference sequence). The CDR3 loop spans 15 amino acids. Trimming took 5 bases from V and 1 from J; bases not matched to a gene: 8.

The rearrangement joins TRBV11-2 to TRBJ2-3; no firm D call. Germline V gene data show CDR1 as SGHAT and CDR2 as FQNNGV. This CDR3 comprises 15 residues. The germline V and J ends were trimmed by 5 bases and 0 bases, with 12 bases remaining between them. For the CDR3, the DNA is TGTGCCAGCAGCATCTGGAGCTCGAGCACAGATACGCAGTATTTT. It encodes CASSIWSSSTDTQYF.

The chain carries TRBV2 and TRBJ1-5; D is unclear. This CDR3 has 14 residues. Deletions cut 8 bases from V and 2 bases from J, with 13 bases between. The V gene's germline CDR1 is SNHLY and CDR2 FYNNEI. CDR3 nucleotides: TGTGCCAGCGGACTCCCCTGGGGCAATCAGCCCCAGCATTTT. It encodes CASGLPWGNQPQHF.

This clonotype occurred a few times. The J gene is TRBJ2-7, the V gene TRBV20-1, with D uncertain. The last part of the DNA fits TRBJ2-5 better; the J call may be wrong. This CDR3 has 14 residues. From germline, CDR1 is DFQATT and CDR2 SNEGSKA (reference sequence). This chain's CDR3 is CSATTSRSWETQYF. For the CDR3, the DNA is TGCAGTGCTACCACGTCACGGAGTTGGGAGACCCAGTACTTC.

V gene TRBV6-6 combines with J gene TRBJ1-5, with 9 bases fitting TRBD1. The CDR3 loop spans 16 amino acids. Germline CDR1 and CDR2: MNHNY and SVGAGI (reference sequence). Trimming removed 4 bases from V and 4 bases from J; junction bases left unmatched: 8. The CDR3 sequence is CASSWATGGRNQPQHF. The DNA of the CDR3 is TGTGCCAGCAGTTGGGCTACAGGGGGCCGTAATCAGCCCCAGCATTTT.

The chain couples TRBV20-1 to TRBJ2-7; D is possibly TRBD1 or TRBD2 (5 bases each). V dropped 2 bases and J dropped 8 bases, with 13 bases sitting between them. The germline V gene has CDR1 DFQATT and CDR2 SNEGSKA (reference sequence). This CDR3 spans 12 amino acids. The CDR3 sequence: CSARWGSGKQYF. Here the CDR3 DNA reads TGCAGTGCTAGATGGGGGTCTGGAAAGCAGTACTTC.

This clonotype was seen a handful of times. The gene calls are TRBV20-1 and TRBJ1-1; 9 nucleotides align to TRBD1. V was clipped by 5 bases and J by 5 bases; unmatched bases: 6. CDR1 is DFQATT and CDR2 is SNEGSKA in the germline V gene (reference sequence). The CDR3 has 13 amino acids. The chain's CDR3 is CSALTGGRTEAFF. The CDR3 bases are TGCAGTGCTCTGACAGGGGGAAGGACTGAAGCTTTCTTT.

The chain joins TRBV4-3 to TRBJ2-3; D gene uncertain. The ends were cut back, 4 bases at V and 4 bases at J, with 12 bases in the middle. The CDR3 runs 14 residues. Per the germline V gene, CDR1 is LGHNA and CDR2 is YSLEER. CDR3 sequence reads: CASSPRVNADTQYF. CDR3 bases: TGCGCCAGCAGCCCTCGAGTCAACGCAGATACGCAGTATTTT.

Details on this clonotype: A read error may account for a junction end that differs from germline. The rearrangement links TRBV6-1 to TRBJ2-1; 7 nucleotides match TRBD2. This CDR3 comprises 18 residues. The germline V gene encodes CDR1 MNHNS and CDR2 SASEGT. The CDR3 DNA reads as TGTGCCAGCACATTTACCGATTGGGGGGGTGACTCCTACAATGAACAGTTCTTC. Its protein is CASTFTDWGGDSYNEQFF.

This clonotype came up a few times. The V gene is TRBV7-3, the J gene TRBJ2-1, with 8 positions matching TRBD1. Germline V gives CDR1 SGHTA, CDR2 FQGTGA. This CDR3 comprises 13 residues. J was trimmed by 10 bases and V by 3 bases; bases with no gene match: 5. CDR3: CASSFSGGGEQFF. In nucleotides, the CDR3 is TGTGCCAGCAGCTTCTCAGGGGGCGGGGAGCAGTTCTTC.

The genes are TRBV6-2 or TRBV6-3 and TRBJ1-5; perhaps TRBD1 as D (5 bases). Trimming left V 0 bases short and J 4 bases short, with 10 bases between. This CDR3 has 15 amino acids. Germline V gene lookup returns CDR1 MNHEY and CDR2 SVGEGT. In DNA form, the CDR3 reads TGTGCCAGCAGTTACTCGTGGGGCCGGAATCAGCCCCAGCATTTT. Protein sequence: CASSYSWGRNQPQHF.

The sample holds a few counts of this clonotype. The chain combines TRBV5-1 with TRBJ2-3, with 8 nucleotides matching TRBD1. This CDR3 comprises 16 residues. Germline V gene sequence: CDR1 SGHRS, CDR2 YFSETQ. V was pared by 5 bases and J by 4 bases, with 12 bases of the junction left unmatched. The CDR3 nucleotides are TGCGCCAGCAGTTCTGGACAGGGCAGGTGGGCAGATACGCAGTATTTT. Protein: CASSSGQGRWADTQYF.

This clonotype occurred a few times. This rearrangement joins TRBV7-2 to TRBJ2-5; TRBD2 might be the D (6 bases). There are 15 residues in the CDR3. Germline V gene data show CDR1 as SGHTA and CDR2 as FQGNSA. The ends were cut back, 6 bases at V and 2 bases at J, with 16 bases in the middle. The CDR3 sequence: CASRPDTTRQETQYF. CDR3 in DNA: TGTGCCAGCAGGCCGGACACGACTAGACAAGAGACCCAGTACTTC.

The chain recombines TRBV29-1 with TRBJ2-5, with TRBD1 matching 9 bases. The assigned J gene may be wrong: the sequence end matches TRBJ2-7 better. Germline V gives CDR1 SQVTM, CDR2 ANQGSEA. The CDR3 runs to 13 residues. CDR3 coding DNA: TGCAGCGTTGCTAGGACAGGGGACTACGAGCAGTACTTC. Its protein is CSVARTGDYEQYF.

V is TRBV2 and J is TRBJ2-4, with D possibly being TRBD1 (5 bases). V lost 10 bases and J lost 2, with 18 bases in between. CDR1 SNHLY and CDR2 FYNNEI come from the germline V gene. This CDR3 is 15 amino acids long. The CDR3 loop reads CATRSGMRTKNIQYF. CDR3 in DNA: TGTGCCACCCGTTCAGGGATGAGGACCAAAAACATTCAGTACTTC.

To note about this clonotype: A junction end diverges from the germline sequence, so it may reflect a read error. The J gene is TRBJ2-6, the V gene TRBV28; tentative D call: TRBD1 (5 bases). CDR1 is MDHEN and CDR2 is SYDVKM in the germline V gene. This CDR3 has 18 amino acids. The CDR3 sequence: CASSPISPSWSGANVRTF. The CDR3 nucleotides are TGTGCCAGCAGTCCGATTTCCCCCTCATGGTCTGGGGCCAACGTCCGGACTTTC.